Following are 25 T cell receptor beta chains from one sample sequenced in a study of blood T cell repertoires in COVID-19 (TCRdb year 2020). Libraries were built with the immunoSEQ multiplex PCR assay. Drawn from immuneACCESS, this table holds only the in-frame rearrangements with V and J called that TCRdb kept. Clones are partly lost; checked studies trace under half to an unresolved V gene and leave the rest unexplained. This sample comprises approximately 60,000 clones, 79% of them detected only once. The ten largest account for roughly 20% of the sample. Sequences were obtained from peripheral blood. The receptors stem from a woman of 80 years or more with active or convalescent COVID-19.

The chain joins TRBV19 to TRBJ1-1, with D possibly being TRBD1 (5 bases). V was trimmed by 5 bases and J by 1 base, leaving 8 bases between them. This CDR3 region has 13 residues. Germline values: CDR1 LNHDA, CDR2 SQIVND (reference sequence). CDR3 region: CASSAQANTEAFF. CDR3 in DNA: TGTGCCAGTAGTGCACAGGCGAACACTGAAGCTTTCTTT.

The V gene is TRBV5-1, the J gene TRBJ2-5; 8 bases agree with TRBD1. The CDR3 is made up of 14 amino acids. J was trimmed by 1 base and V by 4 bases; bases with no gene match: 3. Germline lookup yields CDR1 SGHRS and CDR2 YFSETQ. CDR3 sequence (DNA): TGCGCCAGCAGCCCCGGACAGGGCCAAGAGACCCAGTACTTC. Translating gives CASSPGQGQETQYF.

This chain uses TRBV6-6 with TRBJ1-5; D unresolved. V was cut by 3 bases and J by 5 bases, with 8 bases left in between. This CDR3 contains 13 residues. Germline loops: CDR1 MNHNY, CDR2 SVGAGI (reference sequence). This CDR3 reads CASSYGDDQPQHF. CDR3 DNA sequence: TGTGCCAGCAGTTATGGAGACGATCAGCCCCAGCATTTT.

The chain has TRBV3-1 (or the pseudogene TRBV3-2) and TRBJ1-5; D uncertain. The germline gives CDR1 LGHDT, CDR2 YNNKEL (reference sequence). V lost 1 base and J 7 bases, leaving 8 bases between the germline ends. The CDR3 sequence is 13 residues long. CDR3 nucleotides: TGTGCCAGCAGCCAAGGGGTGGAGCAGCCCCAGCATTTT. It encodes CASSQGVEQPQHF.

This clone was counted between two and nine times. The chain employs TRBV6-1 and TRBJ2-3; maybe TRBD2 (5 bases). CDR3 length equals 15 residues. V lost 6 bases to trimming and J lost 1 base, with 14 bases between them. Germline-derived CDR1 and CDR2 are MNHNS and SASEGT. CDR3 protein: CASRTTRVGTDTQYF. In nucleotides, the CDR3 is TGTGCCAGCAGAACCACTAGGGTCGGCACAGATACGCAGTATTTT.

V gene TRBV19 combines with J gene TRBJ1-2, with TRBD1 identical over 7 bases. CDR3 length equals 17 residues. Germline V lookup: CDR1 LNHDA, CDR2 SQIVND (reference sequence). V lost 5 bases, J lost 2 bases, and 14 bases stayed unmatched. The CDR3, as DNA: TGTGCCAGTAGTCCCCAAGGCCCTCCGACAGGGAACTATGGCTACACCTTC. Residues: CASSPQGPPTGNYGYTF.

This chain connects TRBV6-4 to TRBJ1-1; no reliable D call. V dropped 5 bases and J dropped 0 bases, with 7 bases sitting between them. The CDR3 is 13 residues long. Germline CDR1 and CDR2: MRHNA and SNTAGT. CDR3 amino acids: CASSTYLNTEAFF. For the CDR3, the DNA is TGTGCCAGCAGTACTTACTTGAACACTGAAGCTTTCTTT.

This chain joins TRBV5-1 and TRBJ2-3; TRBD2 matches at 15 bases. The germline gives CDR1 SGHRS, CDR2 YFSETQ. The V segment lost 0 bases and the J segment 4 bases; nucleotides outside the gene matches: 3. The CDR3 is made up of 17 amino acids. CDR3 sequence reads: CASSLGTSGGASDTQYF. The CDR3 bases are TGCGCCAGCAGCTTGGGGACTAGCGGGGGGGCGTCAGATACGCAGTATTTT.

The V gene is TRBV6-5, the J gene TRBJ2-1, with a possible D match to TRBD2 (6 bases). The germline V gene has CDR1 MNHEY and CDR2 SVGAGI. This CDR3 has 12 residues. V was trimmed by 2 bases and J by 7 bases, leaving 6 bases between them. CDR3 region: CASSYAGNEQFF. CDR3 sequence (DNA): TGTGCCAGCAGTTACGCGGGGAATGAGCAGTTCTTC.

CDR3 sequence: CASSSTLAGEAFF. CDR3 coding DNA: TGTGCCAGCAGTTCCACCCTGGCTGGTGAAGCTTTCTTT. The V gene is TRBV12-3 or TRBV12-4, the J gene TRBJ1-1; D gene unclear. The V gene lost 4 bases and the J gene lost 7 bases, with 13 bases spanning the gap. The CDR3 is 13 residues long.

The chain links TRBV29-1 to TRBJ1-4; 7 nucleotides match TRBD1. V was clipped by 3 bases and J by 10 bases; unmatched bases: 17. The CDR3 is 16 residues long. Germline CDR1 reads SQVTM; CDR2 reads ANQGSEA. Here the CDR3 DNA reads TGCAGCGTTGACGACTCACAACAGGGGTCGTCGAGAAAACTGTTTTTT. Amino acid sequence: CSVDDSQQGSSRKLFF.

The chain has TRBV2 and TRBJ2-7, with D perhaps matching TRBD1 (6 bases). Between the trimmed V and J ends, which lost 7 bases and 6 bases, there was a span of 13 bases. The CDR3 length is 12 residues. Germline V CDR1 and CDR2: SNHLY, FYNNEI. The chain's CDR3 is CASNPTGVEQYF. The CDR3 DNA reads as TGTGCCAGCAATCCGACAGGTGTCGAGCAGTACTTC.

The chain is built from TRBV4-1 and TRBJ2-7; TRBD2 matches 7 bases. V gave up 4 bases and J gave up 1 base; unmatched junction bases: 4. The length of the CDR3 is 14 residues. Germline V gene lookup returns CDR1 MGHRA and CDR2 YSYEKL. The CDR3 spells CASSRGTTSYEQYF. CDR3 in DNA: TGCGCCAGCAGCCGTGGGACTACTTCCTACGAGCAGTACTTC.

The chain employs TRBV7-9 and TRBJ1-1; no reliable D call. The V end lost 1 base, the J end lost 3 bases, and 18 bases lay between the germline ends. The CDR3 is 17 residues long. Per the germline V gene, CDR1 is SEHNR and CDR2 is FQNEAQ (reference sequence). The CDR3 DNA follows: TGTGCCAGCAGCTTAGGAAGCGGCCGCGGTGGGTACACTGAAGCTTTCTTT. Translated: CASSLGSGRGGYTEAFF.

This clone showed up just a few times. The chain employs TRBV7-9 and TRBJ1-1, with a possible D match to TRBD1 (5 bases). Germline values: CDR1 SEHNR, CDR2 FQNEAQ (reference sequence). The CDR3 is made up of 13 amino acids. V lost 5 bases, J lost 7 bases, and 14 bases lay in between. The DNA for the CDR3 is TGTGCCAGCAGCCACTCCCAGGGTGGTGAAGCTTTCTTT. Translated, it gives CASSHSQGGEAFF.

This chain joins TRBV6-2 or TRBV6-3 and TRBJ1-2; perhaps TRBD1 as D (5 bases). The CDR3 is made up of 13 amino acids. The ends were cut back, 4 bases at V and 8 bases at J, with 14 bases in the middle. CDR1 and CDR2 (germline): MNHEY, SVGEGT. The CDR3 nucleotides read TGTGCCAGCAGTTCTGGGGCCCCCTGGGGCTACACCTTC. This codes for CASSSGAPWGYTF.

This clone was seen more than once but under ten times. This sequence joins TRBV29-1 and TRBJ1-1; D call uncertain. CDR3 length: 11 residues. Trimming took off 2 bases at V and 7 bases at J, with 8 bases between the two ends. CDR1 and CDR2 from the germline V gene are SQVTM and ANQGSEA. CDR3 protein: CSVEKSFEAFF. The CDR3 bases are TGCAGCGTTGAAAAATCCTTTGAAGCTTTCTTT. The entire variable domain, with the rest obtained from reference TRBV29-1 and TRBJ1-1, is as follows: SAVISQKPSRDICQRGTSLTIQCQVDSQVTMMFWYRQQPGQSLTLIATANQGSEATYESGFVIDKFPISRPNLTFSTLTVSNMSPEDSSIYLCSVEKSFEAFFGQGTRLTVV.

A single count supports this clone. This chain connects TRBV3-1 (or the pseudogene TRBV3-2) to TRBJ1-1; 9 bases map to TRBD1. The CDR3 contains 13 residues. The junction had 7 bases not matched to a gene; V was cut back by 4 bases and J by 10 bases. Germline CDR1 and CDR2: LGHDT and YNNKEL (reference sequence). The CDR3 nucleotides are TGTGCCAGCAGCCCCGGACAGGGGAAGGGAGCTTTCTTT. Amino acids: CASSPGQGKGAFF.

The chain is built from TRBV29-1 and TRBJ1-1; TRBD1 agrees at 7 bases. Per germline, CDR1 SQVTM and CDR2 ANQGSEA. This CDR3 has 12 amino acids. With 8 bases clipped from V and 1 base from J, the junction kept 4 bases outside the gene matches. CDR3 amino acids: CSWGQPNTEAFF. CDR3 coding DNA: TGCAGCTGGGGACAGCCGAACACTGAAGCTTTCTTT.

The rearrangement joins TRBV7-2 to TRBJ2-7; 10 bases are shared with TRBD2. The V gene end was trimmed by 5 bases and the J gene end by 7 bases; junction bases not matched to a gene: 20. The CDR3 length is 18 residues. Germline V CDR1 and CDR2: SGHTA, FQGNSA. The CDR3 DNA sequence: TGTGCCAGCAGCCCATACGGTAGCGGGGGGCCGGGTGTGAGGGAGCAGTACTTC. The encoded protein is CASSPYGSGGPGVREQYF.

This chain uses TRBV7-8 with TRBJ1-2; the match to TRBD1 covers 8 bases. Germline-derived CDR1 and CDR2 are SGHVS and FQNEAQ. The ends lost 5 bases at V and 8 bases at J; junction bases unmatched: 22. The CDR3 has 18 amino acids. The CDR3 is CASSPSGGQGARLKGYTF. CDR3 nucleotide sequence: TGTGCCAGCAGCCCATCCGGCGGTCAGGGGGCCCGCCTTAAGGGCTACACCTTC.

This clone was detected a few times. The genes are TRBV21-1 and TRBJ1-5; no DNA check was done on the table's D call, TRBD1. TRBV21-1 is tagged as a pseudogene. The CDR3 runs to 14 residues. DNA of the CDR3: TGTGCCAGCAGCAGCCTCAGGGGCAATCAGCCCCAGCATTTT. Protein: CASSSLRGNQPQHF.

The chain links TRBV13 to TRBJ2-3; 9 positions agree with TRBD1. With 5 bases clipped from V and 1 base from J, the junction kept 7 bases outside the gene matches. The germline V gene encodes CDR1 PRHDT and CDR2 FYEKMQ (reference sequence). This CDR3 has 16 residues. CDR3 nucleotide sequence: TGTGCCAGCAGCGATCGGGACAGGGTTGGCACAGATACGCAGTATTTT. Its protein product is CASSDRDRVGTDTQYF.

V usage is TRBV19 and J usage is TRBJ1-6; D gene ambiguous. The V end was cut by 3 bases, the J end by 6 bases, with 15 bases between. The CDR3 length is 16 residues. Germline lookup yields CDR1 LNHDA and CDR2 SQIVND (reference sequence). The CDR3 DNA sequence: TGTGCCAGTAGTATTCGAGGTCGGCCAGTTAATTCACCCCTCCACTTT. Residues: CASSIRGRPVNSPLHF.

This rearrangement joins TRBV4-2 to TRBJ2-2; 8 bases are a match to TRBD1. The V segment lost 3 bases and the J segment 3 bases; nucleotides outside the gene matches: 9. Germline-derived CDR1 and CDR2 are LGHNA and YNFKEQ. The CDR3 is 17 residues long. The CDR3 DNA reads as TGTGCCAGCAGCCATTTCGGACAGGGAGGTGACACCGGGGAGCTGTTTTTT. It yields the protein CASSHFGQGGDTGELFF.